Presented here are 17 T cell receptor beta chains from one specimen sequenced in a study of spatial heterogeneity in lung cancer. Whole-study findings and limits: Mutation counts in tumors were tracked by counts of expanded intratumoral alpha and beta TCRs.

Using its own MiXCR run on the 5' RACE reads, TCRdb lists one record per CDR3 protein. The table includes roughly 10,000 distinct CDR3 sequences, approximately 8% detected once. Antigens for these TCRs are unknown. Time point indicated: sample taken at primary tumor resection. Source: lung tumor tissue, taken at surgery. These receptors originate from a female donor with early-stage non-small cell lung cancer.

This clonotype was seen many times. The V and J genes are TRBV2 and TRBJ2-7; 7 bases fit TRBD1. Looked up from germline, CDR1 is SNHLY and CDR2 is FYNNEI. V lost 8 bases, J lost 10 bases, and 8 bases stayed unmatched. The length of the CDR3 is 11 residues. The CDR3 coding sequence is TGTGCCAGCCGGGGACAGTTGGAACAGTACTTC. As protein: CASRGQLEQYF.

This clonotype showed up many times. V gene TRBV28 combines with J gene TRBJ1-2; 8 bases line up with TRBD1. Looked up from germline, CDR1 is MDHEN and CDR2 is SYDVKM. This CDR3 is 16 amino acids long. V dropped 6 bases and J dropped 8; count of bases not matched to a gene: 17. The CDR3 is CASSPLAGGYRGGYTF. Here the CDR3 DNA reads TGTGCCAGCAGCCCACTCGCAGGGGGCTATCGCGGGGGCTACACCTTC.

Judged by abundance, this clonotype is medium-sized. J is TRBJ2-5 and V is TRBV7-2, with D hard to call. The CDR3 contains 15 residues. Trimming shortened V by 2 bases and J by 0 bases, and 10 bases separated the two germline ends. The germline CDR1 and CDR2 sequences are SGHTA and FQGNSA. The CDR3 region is CASSLQKDHQETQYF. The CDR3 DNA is TGTGCCAGCAGCTTACAGAAGGACCACCAAGAGACCCAGTACTTC.

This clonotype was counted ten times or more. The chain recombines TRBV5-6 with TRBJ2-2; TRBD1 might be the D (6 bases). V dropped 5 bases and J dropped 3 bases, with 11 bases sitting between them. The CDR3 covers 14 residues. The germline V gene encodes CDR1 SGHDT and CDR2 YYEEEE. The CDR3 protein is CASRKGEYTGELFF. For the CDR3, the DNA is TGTGCCAGCAGGAAGGGGGAATACACCGGGGAGCTGTTTTTT.

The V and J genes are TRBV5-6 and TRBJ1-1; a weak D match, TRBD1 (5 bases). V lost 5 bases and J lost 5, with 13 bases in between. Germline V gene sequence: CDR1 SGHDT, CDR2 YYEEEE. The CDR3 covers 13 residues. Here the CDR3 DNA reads TGTGCCAGCAGTGCTGGACGGGGGACTGAAGCTTTCTTT. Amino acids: CASSAGRGTEAFF.

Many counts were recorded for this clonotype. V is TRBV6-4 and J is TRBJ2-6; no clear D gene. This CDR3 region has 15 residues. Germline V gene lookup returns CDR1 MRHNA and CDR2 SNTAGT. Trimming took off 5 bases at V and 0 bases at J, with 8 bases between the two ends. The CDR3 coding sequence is TGTGCCAGCAGTTCAGAGAACTCTGGGGCCAACGTCCTGACTTTC. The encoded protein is CASSSENSGANVLTF.

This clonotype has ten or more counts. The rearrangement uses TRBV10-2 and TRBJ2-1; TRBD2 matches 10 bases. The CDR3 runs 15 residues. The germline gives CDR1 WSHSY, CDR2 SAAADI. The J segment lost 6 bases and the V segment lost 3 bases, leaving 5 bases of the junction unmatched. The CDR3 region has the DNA TGCGCCAGCAGTGAACCTAGCGGGGGACTCAATGAGCAGTTCTTC. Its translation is CASSEPSGGLNEQFF.

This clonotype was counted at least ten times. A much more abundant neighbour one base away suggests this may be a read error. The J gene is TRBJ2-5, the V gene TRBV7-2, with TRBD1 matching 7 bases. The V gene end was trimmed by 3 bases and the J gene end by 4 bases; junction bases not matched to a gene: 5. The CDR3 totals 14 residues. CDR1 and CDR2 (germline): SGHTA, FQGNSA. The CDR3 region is CASSFNRGRETQYF. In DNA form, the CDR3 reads TGTGCCAGCAGCTTCAACAGGGGAAGAGAGACCCAGTACTTC.

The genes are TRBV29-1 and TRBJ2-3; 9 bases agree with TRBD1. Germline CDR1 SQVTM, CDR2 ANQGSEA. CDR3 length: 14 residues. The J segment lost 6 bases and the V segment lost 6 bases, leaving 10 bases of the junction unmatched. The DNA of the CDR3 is TGCAGCGTCGCGGACAGGGGCCAGTCGGATACGCAGTATTTT. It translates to CSVADRGQSDTQYF.

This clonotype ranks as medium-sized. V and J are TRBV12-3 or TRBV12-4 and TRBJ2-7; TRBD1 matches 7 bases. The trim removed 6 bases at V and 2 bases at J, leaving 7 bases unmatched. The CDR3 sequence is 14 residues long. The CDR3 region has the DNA TGTGCCAGCAGATCGACAGGGACCCCCTACGAGCAGTACTTC. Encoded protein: CASRSTGTPYEQYF.

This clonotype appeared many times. CDR3 residues: CASSSGQGTDEQYF. The CDR3 nucleotides are TGTGCCAGTTCGTCGGGGCAGGGGACCGACGAGCAGTACTTC. The chain has TRBV12-3 or TRBV12-4 and TRBJ2-7, with D possibly TRBD1 on 6 matching bases. Trimming removed 9 bases from V and 5 bases from J, with 20 bases in between. This CDR3 spans 14 amino acids.

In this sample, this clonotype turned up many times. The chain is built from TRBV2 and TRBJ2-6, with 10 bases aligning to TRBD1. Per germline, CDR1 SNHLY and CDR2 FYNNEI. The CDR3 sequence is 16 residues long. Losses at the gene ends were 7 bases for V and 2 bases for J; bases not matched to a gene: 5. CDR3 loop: CASKGQGETGANVLTF. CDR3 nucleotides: TGTGCCAGCAAAGGACAGGGGGAGACTGGGGCCAACGTCCTGACTTTC.

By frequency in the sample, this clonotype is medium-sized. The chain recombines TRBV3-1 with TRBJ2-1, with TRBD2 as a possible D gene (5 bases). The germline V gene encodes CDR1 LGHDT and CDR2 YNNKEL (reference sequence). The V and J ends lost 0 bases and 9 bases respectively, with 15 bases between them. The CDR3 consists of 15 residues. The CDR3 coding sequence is TGTGCCAGCAGCCAAGATCTTGCGGGTCCTGGTGAGCAGTTCTTC. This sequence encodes CASSQDLAGPGEQFF.

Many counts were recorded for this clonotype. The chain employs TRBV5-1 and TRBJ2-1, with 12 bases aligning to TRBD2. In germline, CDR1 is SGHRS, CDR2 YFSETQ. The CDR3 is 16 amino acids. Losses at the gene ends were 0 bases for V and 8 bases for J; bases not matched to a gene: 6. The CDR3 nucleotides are TGCGCCAGCAGCTTGGGACTAGCGGGGGCCGCCGATGAGCAGTTCTTC. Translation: CASSLGLAGAADEQFF. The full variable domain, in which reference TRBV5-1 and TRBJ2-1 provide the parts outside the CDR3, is KAGVTQTPRYLIKTRGQQVTLSCSPISGHRSVSWYQQTPGQGLQFLFEYFSETQRNKGNFPGRFSGRQFSNSRSEMNVSTLELGDSALYLCASSLGLAGAADEQFFGPGTRLTVL.

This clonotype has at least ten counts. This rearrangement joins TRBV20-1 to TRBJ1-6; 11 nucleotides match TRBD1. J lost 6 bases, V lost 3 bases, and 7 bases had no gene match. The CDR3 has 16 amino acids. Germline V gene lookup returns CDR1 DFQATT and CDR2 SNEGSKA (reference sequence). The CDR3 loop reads CSASGDRGIVNSPLHF. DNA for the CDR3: TGCAGTGCTAGTGGGGACAGGGGGATCGTTAATTCACCCCTCCACTTT.

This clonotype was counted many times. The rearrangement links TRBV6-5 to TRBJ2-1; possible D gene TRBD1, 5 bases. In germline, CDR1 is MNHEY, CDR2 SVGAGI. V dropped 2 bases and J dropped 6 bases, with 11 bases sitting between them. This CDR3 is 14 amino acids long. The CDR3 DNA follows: TGTGCCAGCAGTTACCCAGGGTCGGGCAATGAGCAGTTCTTC. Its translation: CASSYPGSGNEQFF.

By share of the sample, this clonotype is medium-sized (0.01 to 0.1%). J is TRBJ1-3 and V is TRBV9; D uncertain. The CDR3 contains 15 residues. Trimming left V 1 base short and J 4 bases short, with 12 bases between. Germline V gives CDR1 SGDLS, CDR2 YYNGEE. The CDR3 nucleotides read TGTGCCAGCAGCGTAATGGCATCATCGGGAAACACCATATATTTT. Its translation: CASSVMASSGNTIYF.